Each of the 24 T cell receptor beta chains below was sequenced from the same sample in a study of cytomegalovirus exposure and HLA in healthy donors. PCR was performed using 60 Vbeta and 13 Jbeta primers. TCRdb's copy holds only in-frame clones and misses some; the assay was immunoSEQ multiplex PCR. The sample includes more than 110,000 clones, 78% seen only once; the top ten take less than 3.5%. The specimen sequenced was PBMCs. Receptor source: a male donor in good health and CMV-seronegative.

The rearrangement joins TRBV6-5 to TRBJ2-7; 8 bases align to TRBD2. Per germline, CDR1 MNHEY and CDR2 SVGAGI. V lost 2 bases, J lost 3 bases, and 6 bases stayed unmatched. CDR3 length equals 15 residues. This CDR3 reads CASSYGASGLYEQYF. CDR3 nucleotides: TGTGCCAGCAGTTACGGGGCTAGCGGGCTCTACGAGCAGTACTTC.

This clone occurred once. The chain joins TRBV28 to TRBJ1-1; maybe TRBD1 (6 bases). From germline, CDR1 is MDHEN and CDR2 SYDVKM. Trimming shortened V by 4 bases and J by 1 base, and 10 bases separated the two germline ends. The CDR3 spans 14 residues. The DNA for the CDR3 is TGTGCCAGCAGTTGGGGGGGCACGAACACTGAAGCTTTCTTT. Residues: CASSWGGTNTEAFF.

The chain has TRBV19 and TRBJ1-2; the match to TRBD1 covers 8 bases. The CDR3 is 11 amino acids. The V and J ends lost 6 bases and 6 bases, in that order; junction bases with no gene match: 0. CDR1 is LNHDA, CDR2 SQIVND, per germline (reference sequence). The CDR3 sequence: CASRQGDGYTF. The CDR3 bases are TGTGCCAGTAGACAGGGGGATGGCTACACCTTC.

The CDR3 DNA reads TGTGCCAGCAGCGACCGGACTCCTTACAATGAGCAGTTCTTC. Amino acid sequence: CASSDRTPYNEQFF. This chain connects TRBV7-2 to TRBJ2-1, with a tentative D call TRBD2 (5 bases). Germline V gene data show CDR1 as SGHTA and CDR2 as FQGNSA. The CDR3 has 14 amino acids. V was cut by 5 bases and J by 4 bases, with 12 bases left in between. Drawing the rest from reference TRBV7-2 and TRBJ2-1, the complete variable domain is GAGVSQSPSNKVTEKGKDVELRCDPISGHTALYWYRQSLGQGLEFLIYFQGNSAPDKSGLPSDRFSAERTGGSVSTLTIQRTQQEDSAVYLCASSDRTPYNEQFFGPGTRLTVL.

The genes are TRBV5-6 and TRBJ2-1, with 8 bases lining up with TRBD2. CDR1 SGHDT and CDR2 YYEEEE come from the germline V gene. This CDR3 has 16 residues. Trimming removed 0 bases from V and 10 bases from J; junction bases left unmatched: 12. The CDR3 protein is CASSLVWRGALGEQFF. For the CDR3, the DNA is TGTGCCAGCAGCTTGGTGTGGCGGGGGGCCTTGGGGGAGCAGTTCTTC.

This clone occurred once. The chain combines TRBV30 with TRBJ1-2, with D maybe TRBD1 (6 bases). Deletions cut 1 base from V and 0 bases from J, with 9 bases between. The CDR3 covers 14 residues. The germline V gene encodes CDR1 GTSNPN and CDR2 SVGIG (reference sequence). CDR3 protein: CAWSGEGANYGYTF. DNA for the CDR3: TGTGCCTGGAGTGGGGAGGGGGCTAACTATGGCTACACCTTC.

This clone was seen only once. The V and J genes are TRBV2 and TRBJ2-1; perhaps TRBD2 as D (6 bases). The germline V gene has CDR1 SNHLY and CDR2 FYNNEI. The germline V and J ends were trimmed by 6 bases and 0 bases, with 15 bases remaining between them. This CDR3 region has 16 residues. The CDR3 protein is CASREDYPSSYNEQFF. CDR3 DNA sequence: TGTGCCAGCAGAGAGGACTACCCTAGCTCCTACAATGAGCAGTTCTTC. Based on the CDR3 plus reference TRBV2 and TRBJ2-1, the full variable domain is EPEVTQTPSHQVTQMGQEVILRCVPISNHLYFYWYRQILGQKVEFLVSFYNNEISEKSEIFDDQFSVERPDGSNFTLKIRSTKLEDSAMYFCASREDYPSSYNEQFFGPGTRLTVL.

V is TRBV7-8 and J is TRBJ2-4; 8 nucleotides align to TRBD1. Germline V gives CDR1 SGHVS, CDR2 FQNEAQ. V shed 1 base, J shed 1 base, and the junction held 9 bases outside the gene matches. CDR3 size: 18 residues. The CDR3, as DNA: TGTGCCAGCAGCTTAGGGTACGAGGACAGGGTGGCCAAAAACATTCAGTACTTC. Its translation is CASSLGYEDRVAKNIQYF.

This clone occurred a few times. The CDR3 spells CSVVDRATNRGAFF. Written as DNA, the CDR3 is TGCAGCGTAGTGGACAGGGCGACCAACCGGGGGGCTTTCTTT. This rearrangement joins TRBV29-1 to TRBJ1-1; TRBD1 aligns across 8 bases. With V trimmed by 6 bases and J by 11 bases, 17 bases remained unmatched. Germline V CDR1 and CDR2: SQVTM, ANQGSEA. The CDR3 has 14 amino acids.

The J gene is TRBJ1-4, the V gene TRBV5-1; perhaps TRBD1 as D (6 bases). CDR3 size: 15 residues. V was trimmed by 0 bases and J by 6 bases, leaving 12 bases between them. Germline CDR1 reads SGHRS; CDR2 reads YFSETQ. The CDR3 bases are TGCGCCAGCAGCTTGGTCGGGACAAGTGATGAAAAACTGTTTTTT. Amino acids: CASSLVGTSDEKLFF.

This CDR3 reads CASSAGSINEQFF. The CDR3 coding sequence is TGTGCCAGCAGCGCAGGGTCAATTAATGAGCAGTTCTTC. V gene TRBV25-1 combines with J gene TRBJ2-1; tentative D call: TRBD1 (5 bases). The CDR3 is 13 amino acids. Germline loops: CDR1 MGHDK, CDR2 SYGVNS. Trimming pared 6 bases from V and 7 bases from J, leaving 13 bases between.

The V call is TRBV6-6, the J call TRBJ1-3, with TRBD1 matching 8 bases. Germline lookup yields CDR1 MNHNY and CDR2 SVGAGI (reference sequence). This CDR3 spans 14 amino acids. The J segment lost 1 base and the V segment lost 5 bases, leaving 1 base of the junction unmatched. The DNA for the CDR3 is TGTGCCAGCAGTCGACAGGGGTCTGGAAACACCATATATTTT. It specifies CASSRQGSGNTIYF.

J is TRBJ1-1 and V is TRBV6-5; D is perhaps TRBD1 (6 bases). The germline V and J ends were trimmed by 5 bases and 4 bases, with 17 bases remaining between them. The CDR3 contains 15 residues. The germline V gene encodes CDR1 MNHEY and CDR2 SVGAGI. This CDR3 reads CASSRPSRGRTEAFF. The CDR3 DNA follows: TGTGCCAGCAGTCGTCCGTCCAGGGGTCGCACTGAAGCTTTCTTT.

V is TRBV19 and J is TRBJ2-7; 7 positions agree with TRBD2. Germline V lookup: CDR1 LNHDA, CDR2 SQIVND (reference sequence). This CDR3 region has 15 residues. V shed 2 bases and J 3 bases; nucleotides not matched to a gene: 7. The CDR3 DNA follows: TGTGCCAGTAGTATACGGCCTAGCGGCGTCTACGAGCAGTACTTC. Its protein product is CASSIRPSGVYEQYF.

The chain uses TRBV10-1 and TRBJ1-5, with D maybe TRBD1 (5 bases). Germline-derived CDR1 and CDR2 are WNHNN and SYGVQD (reference sequence). Trimming took 0 bases from V and 4 from J, leaving 7 bases between them. This CDR3 is built from 14 residues. As DNA, the CDR3 is TGCGCCAGCAGTGAGTCGACAGCGAATCAGCCCCAGCATTTT. This codes for CASSESTANQPQHF.

The rearrangement uses TRBV7-6 and TRBJ2-7, with 11 bases matching TRBD2. J lost 2 bases, V lost 1 base, and 7 bases had no gene match. This CDR3 is built from 17 residues. CDR1 is SGHVS, CDR2 FNYEAQ, per germline. The CDR3 DNA sequence: TGTGCCAGCAGCTTAGGGGTGACTAGCGGGGCCCCCTACGAGCAGTACTTC. Protein product: CASSLGVTSGAPYEQYF.

To note about this clone: Germline and junction disagree at one end, which may indicate a read error. V gene TRBV6-6 combines with J gene TRBJ2-1; 7 nucleotides agree with TRBD1. Germline V gene data show CDR1 as MNHNY and CDR2 as SVGAGI (reference sequence). CDR3 length equals 14 residues. The CDR3 DNA is TGTGCCAGCAGCCGTCGACAGGGCTACGATGAGCAGTTCTTC. Amino acid sequence: CASSRRQGYDEQFF.

The genes are TRBV6-5 and TRBJ1-3; D is ambiguous. The CDR3 runs 16 residues. Germline lookup yields CDR1 MNHEY and CDR2 SVGAGI. Trimming left V 4 bases short and J 0 bases short, with 13 bases between. In nucleotides, the CDR3 is TGTGCCAGCAGTTTTCGACATAGTAACTCTGGAAACACCATATATTTT. Amino acids: CASSFRHSNSGNTIYF.

The chain carries TRBV20-1 and TRBJ2-1; D unclear. The CDR3 runs to 11 residues. V lost 5 bases and J 4 bases, leaving 6 bases between the germline ends. Germline CDR1 DFQATT, CDR2 SNEGSKA (reference sequence). The chain's CDR3 is CSAPLYNEQFF. Here the CDR3 DNA reads TGCAGTGCTCCACTTTACAATGAGCAGTTCTTC.

This chain uses TRBV30 with TRBJ1-1; D is ambiguous. The CDR3 sequence is 13 residues long. Between the trimmed V and J ends, which lost 1 base and 1 base, there was a span of 7 bases. The germline CDR1 and CDR2 sequences are GTSNPN and SVGIG (reference sequence). CDR3 bases: TGTGCCTGGAGTGACGAGGGGAACACTGAAGCTTTCTTT. This codes for CAWSDEGNTEAFF.

This clone was seen only once. CDR3 amino acids: CASSPSCRGLETQYF. The CDR3, as DNA: TGTGCCAGCAGCCCCTCATGCAGGGGCCTGGAGACCCAGTACTTC. The V call is TRBV21-1, the J call TRBJ2-5; TRBD1 reflects the table's D call only, with no check against the DNA. TRBV21-1 counts as a pseudogene. This CDR3 is 15 amino acids long.

J is TRBJ2-7 and V is TRBV7-6, with 9 bases lining up with TRBD2. The germline gives CDR1 SGHVS, CDR2 FNYEAQ. The CDR3 has 17 residues. Trimming took 1 base from V and 4 from J; bases not matched to a gene: 11. CDR3 region: CASSLVPKTSGTYEQYF. The CDR3 DNA is TGTGCCAGCAGCTTAGTGCCGAAGACTAGCGGAACTTACGAGCAGTACTTC.

This rearrangement joins TRBV5-1 to TRBJ2-1, with no clear D. V shed 0 bases and J shed 4 bases, with 5 bases lying between them. CDR1 and CDR2 from the germline V gene are SGHRS and YFSETQ. The CDR3 consists of 13 residues. The CDR3: CASSLGLYNEQFF. CDR3 bases: TGCGCCAGCAGCTTGGGGCTTTACAATGAGCAGTTCTTC.

This clone has a single count. The chain employs TRBV30 and TRBJ1-5; D might be TRBD1 (5 bases). V shed 1 base and J shed 4 bases, with 8 bases lying between them. The CDR3 spans 13 residues. Germline CDR1 GTSNPN, CDR2 SVGIG (reference sequence). The CDR3 DNA follows: TGTGCCTGGAGTGGGGGGGGGAATCAGCCCCAGCATTTT. Encoded protein: CAWSGGGNQPQHF.